The T cell receptor (beta chain) described here comes from a study of molecular identifiers for immune sequencing clone quantification. In TCRdb, the PCR reads were re-called with MiXCR into one record per CDR3 protein. Of about 510,000 distinct CDR3 sequences listed, over 20% are singletons. The CDR3 extends over 17 amino acids. Germline V CDR1 and CDR2: LGHNA, YSLEER. V trimming: 3 bases; J trimming: 3 bases; junction bases outside the gene matches: 7. The sequenced sample consisted of naive CD8+ T cells from blood, with Jurkat cell RNA spiked in. Specified subset: FACS-sorted CD8+CD4-CCR7+CD45RA+ naive T cells. The source of this sequence is a human donor in good health. Some libraries in this study had Jurkat cell RNA spiked in. The chain carries TRBV4-3 and TRBJ2-3, with 12 bases that match TRBD2. CDR3 sequence (DNA): TGCGCCAGCAGCCAGTACCTAGCGGGGGGGCCGACAGATACGCAGTATTTT. Amino acid sequence: CASSQYLAGGPTDTQYF.